The 7 T cell receptor beta chains in this list originate from one sample, sequenced in a study of cytotoxic CD8 clonotypes in ibrutinib-treated CLL. Profiling relied on immunoSEQ multiplex PCR, and the TCRdb table lists in-frame clones only, not all of them. The table records 150,000 to 200,000 clones, over 75% of them present only once. The sequencing used PBMCs, collected at disease progression, from a patient treated with ibrutinib. The receptors here all came from a human donor with chronic lymphocytic leukemia.

The chain links TRBV7-9 to TRBJ1-3; no firm D call. CDR1 and CDR2 (germline): SEHNR, FQNEAQ (reference sequence). V lost 4 bases, J lost 1 base, and 11 bases lay in between. The CDR3 loop spans 15 amino acids. The DNA of the CDR3 is TGTGCCAGCAGCTCCGGTGGCCTTTCTGGAAACACCATATATTTT. It encodes CASSSGGLSGNTIYF. The full variable domain, completed using reference TRBV7-9 and TRBJ1-3, is DTGVSQNPRHKITKRGQNVTFRCDPISEHNRLYWYRQTLGQGPEFLTYFQNEAQLEKSRLLSDRFSAERPKGSFSTLEIQRTEQGDSAMYLCASSSGGLSGNTIYFGEGSWLTVV.

The J gene is TRBJ1-1, the V gene TRBV9; D call uncertain. The CDR3 is 20 amino acids. V was pared by 4 bases and J by 3 bases, with 31 bases between. The germline CDR1 and CDR2 sequences are SGDLS and YYNGEE. CDR3 region: CASSTNPTRLLGFKDTEAFF. The CDR3 DNA sequence: TGTGCCAGCAGCACGAACCCAACCCGACTTTTAGGTTTCAAGGACACTGAAGCTTTCTTT.

The chain couples TRBV2 to TRBJ2-1; 7 bases fit TRBD2. The CDR3 is 17 residues long. Trimming removed 6 bases from V and 0 bases from J; junction bases left unmatched: 11. Germline loops: CDR1 SNHLY, CDR2 FYNNEI. CDR3 DNA sequence: TGTGCCAGCAGCCTCTTCAGCGGGACGGACTCCTACAATGAGCAGTTCTTC. This gives the protein CASSLFSGTDSYNEQFF. The variable domain in full, completed from reference TRBV2 and TRBJ2-1, reads EPEVTQTPSHQVTQMGQEVILRCVPISNHLYFYWYRQILGQKVEFLVSFYNNEISEKSEIFDDQFSVERPDGSNFTLKIRSTKLEDSAMYFCASSLFSGTDSYNEQFFGPGTRLTVL.

This clone was recorded only once. The chain couples TRBV6-4 to TRBJ1-2; TRBD1 aligns across 10 bases. Germline V lookup: CDR1 MRHNA, CDR2 SNTAGT. The length of the CDR3 is 16 residues. Unmatched junction bases numbered 12, after V lost 5 bases and J lost 6 bases. This CDR3 reads CASSRDRGHLSDGYTF. For the CDR3, the DNA is TGTGCCAGCAGTCGAGACAGGGGGCATCTCTCGGATGGCTACACCTTC.

The chain recombines TRBV6-5 with TRBJ2-3; possibly TRBD2 for D (6 bases). The length of the CDR3 is 14 residues. V was pared by 5 bases and J by 9 bases, with 18 bases between. The germline CDR1 and CDR2 sequences are MNHEY and SVGAGI. The CDR3 DNA reads TGTGCCAGCAGTCCTACTCAGACTAGTCAAACGCAGTATTTT. This codes for CASSPTQTSQTQYF.

This chain joins TRBV7-6 and TRBJ2-7; weak D call: TRBD2 (6 bases). V lost 5 bases and J 1 base, leaving 6 bases between the germline ends. CDR3 length: 12 residues. Germline V gene sequence: CDR1 SGHVS, CDR2 FNYEAQ. The chain's CDR3 is CASSRESYEQYF. For the CDR3, the DNA is TGTGCCAGCAGCCGGGAGTCCTACGAGCAGTACTTC.

The genes are TRBV7-3 and TRBJ2-6; maybe TRBD1 (6 bases). Germline lookup yields CDR1 SGHTA and CDR2 FQGTGA. V was clipped by 2 bases and J by 3 bases, with 11 bases between them. This CDR3 has 16 residues. DNA of the CDR3: TGTGCCAGCAGCTTAGGCCGACAGGTTGGGGCCAACGTCCTGACTTTC. It codes for CASSLGRQVGANVLTF. Full variable domain (missing parts from reference TRBV7-3 and TRBJ2-6): GAGVSQTPSNKVTEKGKYVELRCDPISGHTALYWYRQSLGQGPEFLIYFQGTGAADDSGLPNDRFFAVRPEGSVSTLKIQRTERGDSAVYLCASSLGRQVGANVLTFGAGSRLTVL.